Each of the 30 T cell receptor beta chains below was sequenced from the same sample in a study of T cell responses to AZD1222 COVID-19 vaccine. Sequencing was performed with immunoSEQ multiplex PCR; in TCRdb, only in-frame clones are kept and a portion is missing. The sample consists of some 170,000 clones, just over 90% of them appearing once. The sequenced sample was peripheral blood, obtained 28 days after the second AZD1222 dose. The origin of the receptors is an adult who received the AZD1222 COVID-19 vaccine.

The sample holds a few counts of this clone. The chain employs TRBV2 and TRBJ1-4; the D gene is possibly TRBD1 (6 bases). CDR3 length: 14 residues. V was shortened by 10 bases and J by 5 bases, with 17 bases between the two germline ends. Per germline, CDR1 SNHLY and CDR2 FYNNEI. DNA for the CDR3: TGTGCCACCAAGCTGGACAGACAAAATGAAAAACTGTTTTTT. Translated: CATKLDRQNEKLFF.

This chain links TRBV27 with TRBJ1-2; the D is unclear. Deletions cut 0 bases from V and 7 bases from J, with 9 bases between. The germline CDR1 and CDR2 sequences are MNHEY and SMNVEV (reference sequence). The CDR3 contains 13 residues. CDR3 bases: TGTGCCAGCAGTTTATCGTCAGGATCTGGCTACACCTTC. This translates into CASSLSSGSGYTF.

V is TRBV6-5 and J is TRBJ1-3; D remains unclear. CDR1 and CDR2 from the germline V gene are MNHEY and SVGAGI. The germline V and J ends were trimmed by 6 bases and 0 bases, with 12 bases remaining between them. This CDR3 is 15 amino acids long. The CDR3 sequence is CASREWTASGNTIYF. The CDR3 DNA sequence: TGTGCCAGCAGAGAGTGGACGGCCTCTGGAAACACCATATATTTT.

This chain uses TRBV5-6 with TRBJ1-6; TRBD1 matches at 9 bases. The CDR3 runs 14 residues. V was clipped by 4 bases and J by 9 bases; unmatched bases: 5. CDR1 and CDR2 (germline): SGHDT, YYEEEE. For the CDR3, the DNA is TGTGCCAGCAGCATGGGACAGGGCGGTTCACCCCTCCACTTT. Its protein is CASSMGQGGSPLHF.

CDR3 sequence reads: CASSIGTGANTEAFF. In nucleotides, the CDR3 is TGTGCCAGTAGTATAGGGACAGGGGCGAACACTGAAGCTTTCTTT. This rearrangement joins TRBV19 to TRBJ1-1; 9 bases agree with TRBD1. This CDR3 is built from 15 residues. The V gene's germline CDR1 is LNHDA and CDR2 SQIVND (reference sequence). J lost 1 base, V lost 1 base, and 1 base had no gene match.

The rearrangement joins TRBV9 to TRBJ2-6, with D unclear. Germline assignment: CDR1 SGDLS and CDR2 YYNGEE. CDR3 size: 16 residues. Between the trimmed V and J ends, which lost 4 bases and 3 bases, there was a span of 14 bases. The CDR3 reads CASSPRASSGANVLTF. In DNA form, the CDR3 reads TGTGCCAGCAGCCCCCGTGCGAGTAGTGGGGCCAACGTCCTGACTTTC.

This rearrangement joins TRBV6-5 to TRBJ2-1; D is ambiguous. CDR1 is MNHEY and CDR2 is SVGAGI in the germline V gene. The CDR3 loop spans 14 amino acids. V gave up 4 bases and J gave up 3 bases, with 10 bases separating them. The CDR3 bases are TGTGCCAGCAGTTCTCCAGGCGTCTACAATGAGCAGTTCTTC. As protein: CASSSPGVYNEQFF.

V and J are TRBV19 and TRBJ1-5; a weak D match, TRBD1 (6 bases). V lost 4 bases and J 4 bases, leaving 14 bases between the germline ends. Germline V gene data show CDR1 as LNHDA and CDR2 as SQIVND (reference sequence). This CDR3 is 15 amino acids long. The CDR3 is CASSTIQGGNQPQHF. The CDR3 coding sequence is TGTGCCAGTAGTACAATACAGGGAGGTAATCAGCCCCAGCATTTT. The full variable domain, in which reference TRBV19 and TRBJ1-5 provide the parts outside the CDR3, is DGGITQSPKYLFRKEGQNVTLSCEQNLNHDAMYWYRQDPGQGLRLIYYSQIVNDFQKGDIAEGYSVSREKKESFPLTVTSAQKNPTAFYLCASSTIQGGNQPQHFGDGTRLSIL.

This chain links TRBV29-1 with TRBJ1-1; TRBD1 agrees at 9 bases. Germline values: CDR1 SQVTM, CDR2 ANQGSEA. V lost 4 bases to trimming and J lost 4 bases; unmatched junction nucleotides: 22. The CDR3 totals 19 residues. In nucleotides, the CDR3 is TGCAGCGTTGTAAGGGACAGGGTGGGGTGGTCGTTGAGGGGCACTGAAGCTTTCTTT. Protein: CSVVRDRVGWSLRGTEAFF.

The chain carries TRBV19 and TRBJ1-5, with TRBD1 matching 7 bases. This CDR3 is built from 21 residues. After removal of 1 base from V and 0 bases from J, the junction contained 18 bases not matched to a gene. CDR1 and CDR2 from the germline V gene are LNHDA and SQIVND (reference sequence). The CDR3 loop reads CASSIGVRDRETFYSNQPQHF. CDR3 nucleotides: TGTGCCAGTAGTATAGGGGTCAGGGACAGAGAGACGTTCTATAGCAATCAGCCCCAGCATTTT.

The genes are TRBV19 and TRBJ2-3; 11 bases are shared with TRBD2. The CDR3 length is 15 residues. Germline lookup yields CDR1 LNHDA and CDR2 SQIVND (reference sequence). Germline trimming cut 7 bases from V and 3 bases from J; bases unmatched to any gene: 6. The CDR3 DNA reads TGTGCCAGTACCATTAGCGGGGGGGCGACAGATACGCAGTATTTT. Its protein is CASTISGGATDTQYF.

This sequence joins TRBV5-4 and TRBJ1-1; the D is unclear. V was pared by 4 bases and J by 1 base, with 8 bases between. The length of the CDR3 is 13 residues. Germline V CDR1 and CDR2: SGHNT, YYREEE (reference sequence). CDR3 nucleotides: TGTGCCAGCAGCGTGGGAACGAACACTGAAGCTTTCTTT. Amino acid sequence: CASSVGTNTEAFF.

The chain carries TRBV9 and TRBJ1-2; the D is unclear. Deletions cut 3 bases from V and 4 bases from J, with 13 bases between. The CDR3 runs to 14 residues. Germline loops: CDR1 SGDLS, CDR2 YYNGEE. The CDR3 nucleotides read TGTGCCAGCAGCGCCCCCCCAGGCCCCTATGGCTACACCTTC. Residues: CASSAPPGPYGYTF.

The chain carries TRBV28 and TRBJ1-2; tentatively, D is TRBD1 (5 bases). This CDR3 region has 15 residues. Per the germline V gene, CDR1 is MDHEN and CDR2 is SYDVKM. With 5 bases removed from V and 8 bases from J, the gap between germline ends came to 21 bases. DNA of the CDR3: TGTGCCAGCAGTCCCACCCAGGCGGGGCAAGAAGGCTACACCTTC. As protein: CASSPTQAGQEGYTF.

The chain couples TRBV6-5 to TRBJ1-5, with TRBD1 matching over 9 bases. CDR3 length: 15 residues. Germline V lookup: CDR1 MNHEY, CDR2 SVGAGI. Germline trimming cut 7 bases from V and 6 bases from J; bases unmatched to any gene: 10. The CDR3 nucleotides are TGTGCCAGCACTTCGATACAGGGGGCGGTTCAGCCCCAGCATTTT. Translation: CASTSIQGAVQPQHF.

The chain uses TRBV11-2 and TRBJ2-3; D gene unclear. Germline lookup yields CDR1 SGHAT and CDR2 FQNNGV. V was cut by 4 bases and J by 6 bases, with 2 bases left in between. CDR3 length equals 10 residues. The CDR3 coding sequence is TGTGCCAGCAGCTCGGATACGCAGTATTTT. Protein sequence: CASSSDTQYF.

The J gene is TRBJ1-1, the V gene TRBV14, with D possibly matching TRBD1 (5 bases). The V end was cut by 4 bases, the J end by 8 bases, with 20 bases between. The CDR3 extends over 15 amino acids. Germline V gene data show CDR1 as SGHDN and CDR2 as FVKESK. This CDR3 reads CASSLQGGGDSEAFF. The CDR3 nucleotides read TGTGCCAGCAGCCTCCAAGGTGGGGGGGATTCAGAAGCTTTCTTT.

The chain has TRBV2 and TRBJ2-5; tentatively, D is TRBD1 or TRBD2 (5 bases each). This CDR3 comprises 13 residues. CDR1 is SNHLY and CDR2 is FYNNEI in the germline V gene. V gave up 3 bases and J gave up 6 bases, with 11 bases separating them. Here the CDR3 reads CASSDGTGKTQYF. The CDR3 nucleotides are TGTGCCAGCAGTGACGGGACCGGGAAGACCCAGTACTTC.

This chain links TRBV4-1 with TRBJ2-7; 8 positions match TRBD2. The CDR3 loop spans 18 amino acids. Germline loops: CDR1 MGHRA, CDR2 YSYEKL. V lost 1 base, J lost 0 bases, and 11 bases stayed unmatched. As DNA, the CDR3 is TGCGCCAGCAGCCAAGCCCGGGGGGCGGGGGGACTCTCCTACGAGCAGTACTTC. It encodes CASSQARGAGGLSYEQYF.

The V call is TRBV6-5, the J call TRBJ1-2, with 7 nucleotides matching TRBD1. This CDR3 has 13 residues. Germline values: CDR1 MNHEY, CDR2 SVGAGI. With V trimmed by 6 bases and J by 8 bases, 9 bases remained unmatched. The CDR3 sequence: CASRGGTDWGYTF. The CDR3 DNA sequence: TGTGCCAGCAGAGGGGGGACAGATTGGGGCTACACCTTC.

The chain uses TRBV10-2 and TRBJ2-7; 11 nucleotides line up with TRBD1. V dropped 6 bases and J dropped 3; count of bases not matched to a gene: 7. CDR3 size: 15 residues. Germline values: CDR1 WSHSY, CDR2 SAAADI. The CDR3 DNA is TGCGCCAGCAGGGCCGGACAGGGGGCGGTCTACGAGCAGTACTTC. It encodes CASRAGQGAVYEQYF.

J is TRBJ1-3 and V is TRBV5-1; TRBD1 is a possible D gene (5 bases). The CDR3 is 14 amino acids. Germline V CDR1 and CDR2: SGHRS, YFSETQ. Trimming shortened V by 0 bases and J by 4 bases, and 8 bases separated the two germline ends. Written as DNA, the CDR3 is TGCGCCAGCAGCTTGGATGGGGGAGGAAACACCATATATTTT. Encoded protein: CASSLDGGGNTIYF. Together with reference TRBV5-1 and TRBJ1-3, the CDR3 gives the full variable domain: KAGVTQTPRYLIKTRGQQVTLSCSPISGHRSVSWYQQTPGQGLQFLFEYFSETQRNKGNFPGRFSGRQFSNSRSEMNVSTLELGDSALYLCASSLDGGGNTIYFGEGSWLTVV.

This chain links TRBV5-4 with TRBJ1-5; D is uncertain. Trimming stripped 0 bases from V and 3 bases from J, with 10 bases between. The CDR3 is made up of 15 amino acids. CDR1 is SGHNT, CDR2 YYREEE, per germline (reference sequence). In DNA form, the CDR3 reads TGTGCCAGCAGCTTGGGGGCAGAGCCCAATCAGCCCCAGCATTTT. Translating it yields CASSLGAEPNQPQHF.

The chain uses TRBV6-5 and TRBJ1-6; no firm D call. V lost 4 bases and J lost 11, with 15 bases in between. Germline V gene lookup returns CDR1 MNHEY and CDR2 SVGAGI. CDR3 length: 14 amino acids. DNA of the CDR3: TGTGCCAGCAGTTTAGGAGATTTCGGTGCACCCCTCCACTTT. It yields the protein CASSLGDFGAPLHF.

The gene calls are TRBV5-8 and TRBJ1-5; 7 nucleotides agree with TRBD1. The CDR3 has 14 amino acids. The germline V gene has CDR1 SGHTS and CDR2 YDEGEE. V shed 6 bases and J 5 bases; nucleotides not matched to a gene: 8. The CDR3 region is CASILTGRDQPQHF. The CDR3 DNA reads as TGTGCCAGCATCCTGACAGGGAGGGATCAGCCCCAGCATTTT.

V is TRBV2 and J is TRBJ1-1; no firm D call. The V end was cut by 7 bases, the J end by 2 bases, with 11 bases between. The CDR3 totals 13 residues. In germline, CDR1 is SNHLY, CDR2 FYNNEI. DNA for the CDR3: TGTGCCAGCAAGTTCGGCAGAAACACTGAAGCTTTCTTT. It is translated as CASKFGRNTEAFF.

The V call is TRBV7-3, the J call TRBJ2-5; no reliable D call. CDR1 is SGHTA and CDR2 is FQGTGA in the germline V gene. The CDR3 is made up of 11 amino acids. Between the trimmed V and J ends, which lost 4 bases and 4 bases, there was a span of 4 bases. Written as DNA, the CDR3 is TGTGCCAGCAGCTCTGGAGAGACCCAGTACTTC. This codes for CASSSGETQYF.

The chain employs TRBV5-4 and TRBJ1-1; D is undetermined. Trimming cost V 4 bases and J 3 bases, with 25 bases left between them. Germline V gene sequence: CDR1 SGHNT, CDR2 YYREEE (reference sequence). This CDR3 spans 18 amino acids. The CDR3 nucleotides read TGTGCCAGCAGCAGTGAGGGAGCATCATTCTGGGGAGACACTGAAGCTTTCTTT. Translated, it gives CASSSEGASFWGDTEAFF.

Here the CDR3 reads CASGRSNQPQHF. CDR3 bases: TGTGCCAGCGGGAGGAGCAATCAGCCCCAGCATTTT. The chain carries TRBV6-5 and TRBJ1-5; D not certain. V lost 8 bases and J lost 1, with 6 bases in between. The CDR3 covers 12 residues. Germline lookup yields CDR1 MNHEY and CDR2 SVGAGI.

The rearrangement joins TRBV14 to TRBJ2-2; no firm D call. Germline V gene sequence: CDR1 SGHDN, CDR2 FVKESK. V lost 11 bases, J lost 4 bases, and 8 bases lay in between. The CDR3 length is 11 residues. The CDR3 loop reads CAPTPTGELFF. As DNA, the CDR3 is TGTGCCCCTACCCCCACCGGGGAGCTGTTTTTT.